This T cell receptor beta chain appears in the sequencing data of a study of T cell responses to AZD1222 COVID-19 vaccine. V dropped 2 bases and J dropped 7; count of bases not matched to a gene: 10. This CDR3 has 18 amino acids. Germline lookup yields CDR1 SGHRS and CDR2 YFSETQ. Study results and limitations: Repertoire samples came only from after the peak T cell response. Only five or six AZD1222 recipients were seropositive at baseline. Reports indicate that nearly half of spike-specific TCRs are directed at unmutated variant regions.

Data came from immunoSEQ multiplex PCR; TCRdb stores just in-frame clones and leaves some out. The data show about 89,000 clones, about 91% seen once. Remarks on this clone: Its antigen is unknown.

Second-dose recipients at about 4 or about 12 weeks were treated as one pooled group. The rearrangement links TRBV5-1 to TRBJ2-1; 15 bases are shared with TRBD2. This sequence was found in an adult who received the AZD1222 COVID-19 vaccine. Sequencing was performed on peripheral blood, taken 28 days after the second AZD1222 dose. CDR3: CASSLGSGTSGGKNEQFF. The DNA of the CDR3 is TGCGCCAGCAGCTTAGGATCCGGGACTAGCGGGGGGAAGAATGAGCAGTTCTTC.